This T cell receptor (beta chain) appears in the sequencing data of a study of blood T cells in healthy people across ages. There are a few counts of this clonotype. A J-beta primer mix and a sample-barcoded 5' primer were used in a second PCR of roughly 6 to 12 cycles. TCRdb used MiXCR to reprocess the 5' RACE reads, holding one entry per CDR3 protein. The sample has about 930,000 distinct CDR3 sequences, 25% to 30% seen once. The V end was cut by 4 bases, the J end by 5 bases, with 16 bases between. Germline V gene lookup returns CDR1 SGHRS and CDR2 YFSETQ. The CDR3 totals 14 residues. Another study also made use of these data, one on T cells of mothers and their children.

This clonotype was sampled from a woman aged 40 to 49 in good health. Sequencing was carried out using blood. The gene calls are TRBV5-1 and TRBJ2-7, with D unresolved. CDR3: CASSPGEWANEQYF. The CDR3 region has the DNA TGCGCCAGCAGCCCCGGTGAGTGGGCAAACGAGCAGTACTTC.